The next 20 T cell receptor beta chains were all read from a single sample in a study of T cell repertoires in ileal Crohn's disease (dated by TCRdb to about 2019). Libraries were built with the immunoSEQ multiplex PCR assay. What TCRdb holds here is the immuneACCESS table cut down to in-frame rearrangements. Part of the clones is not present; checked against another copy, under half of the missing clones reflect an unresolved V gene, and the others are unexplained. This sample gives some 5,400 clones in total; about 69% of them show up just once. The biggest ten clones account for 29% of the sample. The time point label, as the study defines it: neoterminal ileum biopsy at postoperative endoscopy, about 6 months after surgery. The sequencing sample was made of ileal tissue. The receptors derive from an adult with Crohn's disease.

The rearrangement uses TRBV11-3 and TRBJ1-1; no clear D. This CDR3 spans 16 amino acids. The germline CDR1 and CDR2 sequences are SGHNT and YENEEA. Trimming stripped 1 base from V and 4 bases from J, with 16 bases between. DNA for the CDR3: TGTGCCAGCAGCTTAGCCCGGGTGTCGATCGGCACTGAAGCTTTCTTT. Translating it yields CASSLARVSIGTEAFF.

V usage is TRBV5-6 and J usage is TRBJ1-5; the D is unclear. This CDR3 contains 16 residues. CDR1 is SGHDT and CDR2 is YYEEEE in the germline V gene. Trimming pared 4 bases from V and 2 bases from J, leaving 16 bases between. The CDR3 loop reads CASSGKREGGNQPQHF. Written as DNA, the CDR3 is TGTGCCAGCAGCGGAAAGCGGGAGGGTGGCAATCAGCCCCAGCATTTT.

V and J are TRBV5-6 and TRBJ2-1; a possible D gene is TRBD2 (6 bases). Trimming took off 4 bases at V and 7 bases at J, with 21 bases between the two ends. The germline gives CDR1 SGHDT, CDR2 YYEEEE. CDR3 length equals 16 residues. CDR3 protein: CASSGADSGQRNEQFF. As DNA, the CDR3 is TGTGCCAGCAGCGGCGCTGATAGCGGCCAGCGGAATGAGCAGTTCTTC.

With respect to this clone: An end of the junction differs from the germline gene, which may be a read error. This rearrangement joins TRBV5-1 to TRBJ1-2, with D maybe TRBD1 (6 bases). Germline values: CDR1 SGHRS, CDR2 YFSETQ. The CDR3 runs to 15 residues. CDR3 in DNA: TGTGCCAGCAGCCCACAGAACCAGGGACACTCGGGCTACACCTTC. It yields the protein CASSPQNQGHSGYTF.

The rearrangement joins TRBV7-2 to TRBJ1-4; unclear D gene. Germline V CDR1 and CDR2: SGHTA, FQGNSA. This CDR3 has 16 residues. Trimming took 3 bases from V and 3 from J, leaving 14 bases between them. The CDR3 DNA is TGTGCCAGCAGCTTCTCCGGGTCCGGGGCTAATGAAAAACTGTTTTTT. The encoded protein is CASSFSGSGANEKLFF.

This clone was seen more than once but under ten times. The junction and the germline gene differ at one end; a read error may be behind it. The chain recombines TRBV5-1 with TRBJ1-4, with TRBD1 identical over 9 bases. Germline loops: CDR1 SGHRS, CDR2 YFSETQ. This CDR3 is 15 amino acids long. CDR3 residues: CASSGQGTLDEKLFF. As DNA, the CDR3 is TGTGCCAGCAGCGGACAGGGGACGCTGGATGAAAAACTGTTTTTT.

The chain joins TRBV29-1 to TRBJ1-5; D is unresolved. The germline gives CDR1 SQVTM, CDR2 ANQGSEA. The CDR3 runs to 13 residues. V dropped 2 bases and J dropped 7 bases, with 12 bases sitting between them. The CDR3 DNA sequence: TGCAGCGTTGAATCCGGGGTGGGCCAGCCCCAGCATTTT. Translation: CSVESGVGQPQHF.

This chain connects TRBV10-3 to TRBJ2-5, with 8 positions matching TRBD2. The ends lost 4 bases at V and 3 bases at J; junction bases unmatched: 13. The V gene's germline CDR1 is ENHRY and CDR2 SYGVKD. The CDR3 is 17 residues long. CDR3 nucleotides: TGTGCCATCAGTGGACGTGGTGGAGCGGGGGAAAAAGAGACCCAGTACTTC. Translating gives CAISGRGGAGEKETQYF.

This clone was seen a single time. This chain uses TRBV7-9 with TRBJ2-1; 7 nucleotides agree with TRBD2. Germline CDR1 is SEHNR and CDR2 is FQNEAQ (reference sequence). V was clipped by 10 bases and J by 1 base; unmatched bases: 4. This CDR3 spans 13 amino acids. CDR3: CATSRESYNEQFF. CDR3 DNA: TGTGCCACCTCGCGGGAGTCCTACAATGAGCAGTTCTTC.

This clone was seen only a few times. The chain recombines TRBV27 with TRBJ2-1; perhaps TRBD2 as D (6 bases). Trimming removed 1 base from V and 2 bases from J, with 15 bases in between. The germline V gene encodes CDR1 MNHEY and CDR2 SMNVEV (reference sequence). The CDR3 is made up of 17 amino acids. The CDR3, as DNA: TGTGCCAGCAGTTTATTAGGTTTCGGCGGGACCTACAATGAGCAGTTCTTC. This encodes CASSLLGFGGTYNEQFF.

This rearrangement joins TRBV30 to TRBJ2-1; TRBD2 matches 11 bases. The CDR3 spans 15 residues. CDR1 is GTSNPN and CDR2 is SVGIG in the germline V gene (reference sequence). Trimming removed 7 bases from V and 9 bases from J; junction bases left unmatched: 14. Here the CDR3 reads CASPGTSGSFGEQFF. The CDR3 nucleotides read TGTGCCTCGCCGGGGACTAGCGGATCGTTTGGTGAGCAGTTCTTC.

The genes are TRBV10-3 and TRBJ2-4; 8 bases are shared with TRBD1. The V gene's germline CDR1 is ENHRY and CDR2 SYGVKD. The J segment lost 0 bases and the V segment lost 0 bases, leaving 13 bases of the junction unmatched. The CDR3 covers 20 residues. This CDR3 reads CAISESKGGTGVLAKNIQYF. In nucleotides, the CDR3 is TGTGCCATCAGTGAGTCAAAAGGGGGGACAGGCGTTTTAGCCAAAAACATTCAGTACTTC.

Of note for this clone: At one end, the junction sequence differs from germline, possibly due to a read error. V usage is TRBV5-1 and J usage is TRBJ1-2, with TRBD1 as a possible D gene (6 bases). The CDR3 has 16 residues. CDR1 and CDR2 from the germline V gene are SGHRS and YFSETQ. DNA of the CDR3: TGTGCCAGCAGCCCCGGGACATCCGGGGCCAACTATGGCTACACCTTC. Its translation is CASSPGTSGANYGYTF.

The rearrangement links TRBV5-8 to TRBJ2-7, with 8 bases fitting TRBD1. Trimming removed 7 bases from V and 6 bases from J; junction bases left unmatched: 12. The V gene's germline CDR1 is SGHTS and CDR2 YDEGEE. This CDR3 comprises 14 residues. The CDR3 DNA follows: TGTGCCAGCTCCCGGACAGGGCCGTTGACCGAGCAGTACTTC. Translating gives CASSRTGPLTEQYF.

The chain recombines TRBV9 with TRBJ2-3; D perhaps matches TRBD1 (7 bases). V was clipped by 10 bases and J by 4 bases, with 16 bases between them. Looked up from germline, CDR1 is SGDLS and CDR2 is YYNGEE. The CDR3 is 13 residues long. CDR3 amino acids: CAGNQGGPDTQYF. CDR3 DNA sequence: TGTGCCGGCAACCAGGGGGGCCCAGATACGCAGTATTTT.

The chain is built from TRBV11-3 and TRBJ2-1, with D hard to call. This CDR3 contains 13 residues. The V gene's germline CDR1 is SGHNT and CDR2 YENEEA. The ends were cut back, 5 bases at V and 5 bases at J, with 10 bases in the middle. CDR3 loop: CASSLRLNNEQFF. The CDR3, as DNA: TGTGCCAGCAGCCTACGACTTAACAATGAGCAGTTCTTC.

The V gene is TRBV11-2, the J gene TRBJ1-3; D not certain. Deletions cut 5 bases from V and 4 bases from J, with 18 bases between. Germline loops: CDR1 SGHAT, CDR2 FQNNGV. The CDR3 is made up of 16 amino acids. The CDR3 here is CASSPVRAGVGNTIYF. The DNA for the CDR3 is TGTGCCAGCAGCCCAGTGCGGGCTGGGGTGGGAAACACCATATATTTT.

The CDR3 loop reads CASSLAGGVDTQYF. The CDR3 DNA sequence: TGTGCCAGCAGCTTAGCGGGGGGAGTAGATACGCAGTATTTT. The rearrangement links TRBV7-2 to TRBJ2-3; the D gene is possibly TRBD2 (6 bases). The V and J ends lost 0 bases and 5 bases respectively, with 9 bases between them. Germline V gene lookup returns CDR1 SGHTA and CDR2 FQGNSA. The CDR3 has 14 amino acids.

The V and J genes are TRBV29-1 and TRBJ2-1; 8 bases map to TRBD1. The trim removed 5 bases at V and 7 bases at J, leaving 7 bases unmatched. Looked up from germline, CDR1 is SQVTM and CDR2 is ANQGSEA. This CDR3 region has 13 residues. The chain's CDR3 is CSVRRGLQNEQFF. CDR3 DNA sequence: TGCAGCGTTCGCAGGGGGCTACAAAATGAGCAGTTCTTC.

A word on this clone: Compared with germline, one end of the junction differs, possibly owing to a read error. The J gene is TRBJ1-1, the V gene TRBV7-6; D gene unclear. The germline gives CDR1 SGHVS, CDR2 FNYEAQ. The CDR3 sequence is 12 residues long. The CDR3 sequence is CASSLVGAEAFF. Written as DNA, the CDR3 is TGTGCCAGCAGTTTAGTCGGGGCTGAAGCTTTCTTT.